A single sample is the source of the 29 T cell receptor beta chains below, sequenced in a study of T cells in Graves' hyperthyroidism and ophthalmopathy. Using RNA transcripts as the source, TCR beta CDR3 regions were amplified. The HTBI primer set was used in a first-round RT-PCR of the TCR CDR3. MiXCR was run by TCRdb on the multiplex PCR reads, yielding one entry per CDR3 protein. Here the sample spans 500,000 to 650,000 distinct CDR3 sequences, 14% being singletons. The sequenced material came from blood. The receptor set was obtained from a woman aged 40-49 years with Graves' hyperthyroidism.

This clonotype has ten or more counts. The gene calls are TRBV9 and TRBJ2-7, with 7 bases fitting TRBD1. This CDR3 has 14 residues. Germline V gives CDR1 SGDLS, CDR2 YYNGEE. V shed 2 bases and J 4 bases; nucleotides not matched to a gene: 6. CDR3 sequence: CASSVSGTAYEQYF. In nucleotides, the CDR3 is TGTGCCAGCAGCGTCTCCGGGACAGCATACGAGCAGTACTTC.

This sequence joins TRBV7-8 and TRBJ2-7; TRBD2 aligns across 8 bases. There are 15 residues in the CDR3. From germline, CDR1 is SGHVS and CDR2 FQNEAQ. After removal of 5 bases from V and 5 bases from J, the junction contained 11 bases not matched to a gene. The CDR3: CASSPGLVETNEQYF. As DNA, the CDR3 is TGTGCCAGCAGCCCGGGACTAGTGGAAACAAACGAGCAGTACTTC.

This clonotype was counted only a few times. This chain connects TRBV24-1 to TRBJ2-3, with D tentatively TRBD2 (6 bases). Trimming removed 2 bases from V and 1 base from J, with 18 bases in between. This CDR3 has 18 residues. The germline V gene encodes CDR1 KGHDR and CDR2 SFDVKD. The CDR3 DNA follows: TGTGCCACCAGTGATTCCCCGGGGAGGAAGAAACGCACAGATACGCAGTATTTT. It codes for CATSDSPGRKKRTDTQYF.

This clonotype was picked up many times. The chain couples TRBV2 to TRBJ2-2; no reliable D call. Germline V gives CDR1 SNHLY, CDR2 FYNNEI. The CDR3 runs 14 residues. V shed 5 bases and J shed 4 bases, with 11 bases lying between them. This CDR3 reads CASSPLRSTGELFF. Here the CDR3 DNA reads TGTGCCAGCAGTCCTTTACGTTCCACCGGGGAGCTGTTTTTT.

In its sample, this clonotype was seen a few times. Written as DNA, the CDR3 is TGTGCCAGCAGTGCTCCAGGAGTGACTAATTCACCCCTCCACTTT. The encoded protein is CASSAPGVTNSPLHF. This chain links TRBV28 with TRBJ1-6, with D unresolved. Per germline, CDR1 MDHEN and CDR2 SYDVKM. Trimming removed 5 bases from V and 6 bases from J, with 14 bases in between. This CDR3 region has 15 residues.

Ten or more counts support this clonotype. This chain uses TRBV28 with TRBJ2-3; 7 positions agree with TRBD1. This CDR3 region has 15 residues. The V segment lost 2 bases and the J segment 3 bases; nucleotides outside the gene matches: 5. Germline-derived CDR1 and CDR2 are MDHEN and SYDVKM. CDR3 loop: CASSLGMTGTDTQYF. The CDR3 nucleotides are TGTGCCAGCAGTTTAGGGATGACAGGGACAGATACGCAGTATTTT.

The chain carries TRBV28 and TRBJ2-7, with 9 bases aligning to TRBD1. CDR1 MDHEN and CDR2 SYDVKM come from the germline V gene. This CDR3 region has 15 residues. Trimming removed 5 bases from V and 1 base from J; junction bases left unmatched: 6. Written as DNA, the CDR3 is TGTGCCAGCAGTGAACCGGGACAGGGATCCTACGAGCAGTACTTC. It is translated as CASSEPGQGSYEQYF.

In DNA form, the CDR3 reads TGTGCCAGCAGGAGACAGGGATCCCACGAGCAGTACTTC. Protein product: CASRRQGSHEQYF. The chain joins TRBV27 to TRBJ2-7; 7 bases are shared with TRBD1. The junction had 7 bases not matched to a gene; V was cut back by 6 bases and J by 5 bases. The CDR3 length is 13 residues. Looked up from germline, CDR1 is MNHEY and CDR2 is SMNVEV (reference sequence).

This clonotype was counted a few times. The V gene is TRBV5-6, the J gene TRBJ1-6; D not certain. CDR1 is SGHDT and CDR2 is YYEEEE in the germline V gene. Trimming pared 1 base from V and 8 bases from J, leaving 13 bases between. CDR3 length: 15 residues. As DNA, the CDR3 is TGTGCCAGCAGCTTGACGCCGAGGGAAGATTCACCCCTCCACTTT. As protein: CASSLTPREDSPLHF.

This clonotype has ten or more counts. This chain links TRBV5-1 with TRBJ2-7; 10 nucleotides agree with TRBD2. CDR1 is SGHRS, CDR2 YFSETQ, per germline. Unmatched junction bases numbered 3, after V lost 0 bases and J lost 3 bases. The CDR3 totals 15 residues. In nucleotides, the CDR3 is TGCGCCAGCAGCTTGGCCACTAGCGGGAACTACGAGCAGTACTTC. Its translation is CASSLATSGNYEQYF.

This clonotype appeared many times. CDR3 amino acids: CASSPLGQANEKLFF. The CDR3 DNA sequence: TGTGCCAGCAGCCCGCTGGGACAGGCTAATGAAAAACTGTTTTTT. The chain recombines TRBV11-2 with TRBJ1-4; TRBD1 agrees at 8 bases. This CDR3 region has 15 residues. The germline gives CDR1 SGHAT, CDR2 FQNNGV. V was clipped by 5 bases and J by 3 bases; unmatched bases: 5. Together with reference TRBV11-2 and TRBJ1-4, the CDR3 gives the full variable domain: EAGVAQSPRYKIIEKRQSVAFWCNPISGHATLYWYQQILGQGPKLLIQFQNNGVVDDSQLPKDRFSAERLKGVDSTLKIQPAKLEDSAVYLCASSPLGQANEKLFFGSGTQLSVL.

This clonotype has more than one count but fewer than ten. The chain uses TRBV11-2 and TRBJ1-1; D unclear. Germline loops: CDR1 SGHAT, CDR2 FQNNGV. The CDR3 is 14 amino acids. Trimming pared 7 bases from V and 3 bases from J, leaving 15 bases between. In DNA, the CDR3 is TGTGCCAGCACCCAGAACAGAGGGTACACTGAAGCTTTCTTT. Amino acid sequence: CASTQNRGYTEAFF.

CDR3 nucleotides: TGTGCCAGCAGTTATGGGGCTTGGCAGCCCCAGCATTTT. Protein sequence: CASSYGAWQPQHF. The chain combines TRBV6-5 with TRBJ1-5, with TRBD1 as a possible D gene (5 bases). V was shortened by 3 bases and J by 7 bases, with 10 bases between the two germline ends. Germline V gene sequence: CDR1 MNHEY, CDR2 SVGAGI. CDR3 length: 13 residues.

This clonotype was found a few times. This chain links TRBV7-9 with TRBJ1-6, with D maybe TRBD1 (6 bases). CDR3 size: 15 residues. The V gene lost 5 bases and the J gene lost 5 bases, with 13 bases spanning the gap. CDR1 and CDR2 from the germline V gene are SEHNR and FQNEAQ (reference sequence). DNA for the CDR3: TGTGCCAGCAGCCAGGCGGGACACCATAATTCACCCCTCCACTTT. This sequence encodes CASSQAGHHNSPLHF.

This clonotype was seen ten or more times. At one end, the junction sequence differs from germline, possibly due to a read error. The rearrangement links TRBV6-1 to TRBJ2-5, with 10 bases that match TRBD1. CDR1 is MNHNS, CDR2 SASEGT, per germline. The CDR3 extends over 12 amino acids. CDR3 sequence: CAGTGEGETQYF. In DNA, the CDR3 is TGCGCCGGGACAGGGGAAGGGGAGACCCAGTACTTC.

This clonotype has ten or more counts. This sequence joins TRBV3-1 and TRBJ1-6, with 8 bases lining up with TRBD1. This CDR3 comprises 15 residues. Germline V gives CDR1 LGHDT, CDR2 YNNKEL (reference sequence). Trimming took 6 bases from V and 2 from J; bases not matched to a gene: 3. The chain's CDR3 is CASSQTGAYNSPLHF. The CDR3 DNA sequence: TGTGCCAGCAGTCAGACAGGGGCCTATAATTCACCCCTCCACTTT. Drawing the rest from reference TRBV3-1 and TRBJ1-6, the complete variable domain is DTAVSQTPKYLVTQMGNDKSIKCEQNLGHDTMYWYKQDSKKFLKIMFSYNNKELIINETVPNRFSPKSPDKAHLNLHINSLELGDSAVYFCASSQTGAYNSPLHFGNGTRLTVT.

There are many counts of this clonotype. This sequence joins TRBV6-1 and TRBJ2-7; the D gene is possibly TRBD1 (6 bases). Germline-derived CDR1 and CDR2 are MNHNS and SASEGT. This CDR3 is built from 14 residues. V was trimmed by 6 bases and J by 2 bases, leaving 14 bases between them. CDR3 region: CASRTPGDPYEQYF. As DNA, the CDR3 is TGTGCCAGCAGAACGCCAGGGGACCCCTACGAGCAGTACTTC.

This clonotype has ten or more counts. The chain has TRBV5-1 and TRBJ2-7; unclear D gene. V was clipped by 0 bases and J by 4 bases, with 11 bases between them. CDR3 length: 14 amino acids. The germline V gene encodes CDR1 SGHRS and CDR2 YFSETQ. In DNA form, the CDR3 reads TGCGCCAGCAGCTTGGACCCTCCTGGTTACGAGCAGTACTTC. Translating it yields CASSLDPPGYEQYF.

This clonotype has a handful of counts. The chain links TRBV10-3 to TRBJ1-5; no reliable D call. Trimming cost V 4 bases and J 3 bases, with 10 bases left between them. CDR1 and CDR2 from the germline V gene are ENHRY and SYGVKD. The CDR3 spans 14 residues. In DNA, the CDR3 is TGTGCCATCAGTGCATCTTTAAACAATCAGCCCCAGCATTTT. Its translation: CAISASLNNQPQHF.

This chain uses TRBV15 with TRBJ2-5; D not resolved. The V gene's germline CDR1 is LNHNV and CDR2 YYDKDF (reference sequence). V was cut by 5 bases and J by 2 bases, with 9 bases left in between. This CDR3 is 13 amino acids long. The CDR3, as DNA: TGTGCCACCAGCGTCGTCAGACAAGAGACCCAGTACTTC. It yields the protein CATSVVRQETQYF.

Concerning this clonotype itself: A much bigger clone sits one base away, suggesting this may be a read error. V gene TRBV6-1 combines with J gene TRBJ1-5; D gene uncertain. Germline V gives CDR1 MNHNS, CDR2 SASEGT. CDR3 length: 16 residues. In nucleotides, the CDR3 is TGTGCCAGCAGTAGCGGCCAGTTACCTAGCAATAAGCCCCAGCATTTT. It is translated as CASSSGQLPSNKPQHF.

This clonotype was observed a handful of times. This rearrangement joins TRBV9 to TRBJ2-5; 7 nucleotides agree with TRBD2. Trimming removed 3 bases from V and 3 bases from J; junction bases left unmatched: 5. CDR3 length equals 14 residues. CDR1 and CDR2 (germline): SGDLS, YYNGEE. This CDR3 reads CASSGGGMEETQYF. CDR3 DNA: TGTGCCAGCAGCGGGGGAGGGATGGAAGAGACCCAGTACTTC. Full variable domain (missing parts from reference TRBV9 and TRBJ2-5): DSGVTQTPKHLITATGQRVTLRCSPRSGDLSVYWYQQSLDQGLQFLIQYYNGEERAKGNILERFSAQQFPDLHSELNLSSLELGDSALYFCASSGGGMEETQYFGPGTRLLVL.

This chain uses TRBV7-9 with TRBJ2-3, with TRBD1 matching over 7 bases. The CDR3 consists of 15 residues. Losses at the gene ends were 6 bases for V and 2 bases for J; bases not matched to a gene: 8. From germline, CDR1 is SEHNR and CDR2 FQNEAQ (reference sequence). The CDR3 loop is CASRPTGQNTDTQYF. CDR3 DNA sequence: TGTGCCAGCAGACCTACGGGACAGAACACAGATACGCAGTATTTT.

The sample holds many counts of this clonotype. The chain employs TRBV10-3 and TRBJ1-5; D uncertain. V lost 0 bases, J lost 4 bases, and 7 bases lay in between. The CDR3 loop spans 14 amino acids. The germline V gene has CDR1 ENHRY and CDR2 SYGVKD. The CDR3, as DNA: TGTGCCATCAGTGAGTCGGCGGGGAATCAGCCCCAGCATTTT. Its translation: CAISESAGNQPQHF.

In this sample, this clonotype turned up many times. The chain combines TRBV28 with TRBJ2-7, with 14 bases fitting TRBD2. J lost 5 bases, V lost 7 bases, and 16 bases had no gene match. The germline V gene has CDR1 MDHEN and CDR2 SYDVKM. This CDR3 spans 18 amino acids. The DNA for the CDR3 is TGTGCCAGCACCCCCGGAGGGACTAGCGGGAGACGGAGGGACGAGCAGTACTTC. This encodes CASTPGGTSGRRRDEQYF.

In its sample, this clonotype was seen many times. CDR3 bases: TGCAGCGCTACGGACTATCGTGGCAATGAGCAGTTCTTC. This codes for CSATDYRGNEQFF. This rearrangement joins TRBV29-1 to TRBJ2-1; D possibly corresponds to TRBD2 (6 bases). The CDR3 runs to 13 residues. Germline CDR1 reads SQVTM; CDR2 reads ANQGSEA. The V end was cut by 7 bases, the J end by 6 bases, with 16 bases between.

The sample holds a few counts of this clonotype. The V and J genes are TRBV5-1 and TRBJ1-5; TRBD1 matches 10 bases. Germline CDR1 is SGHRS and CDR2 is YFSETQ. V shed 0 bases and J 5 bases; nucleotides not matched to a gene: 2. The CDR3 is made up of 15 amino acids. CDR3 region: CASSLAGTGDQPQHF. The CDR3 DNA reads TGCGCCAGCAGCTTGGCGGGGACAGGGGATCAGCCCCAGCATTTT.

This chain connects TRBV29-1 to TRBJ1-5, with D tentatively TRBD1 (5 bases). The V end lost 0 bases, the J end lost 4 bases, and 13 bases lay between the germline ends. CDR1 SQVTM and CDR2 ANQGSEA come from the germline V gene. The CDR3 extends over 15 amino acids. The CDR3 nucleotides read TGCAGCGTTGAAGAATCAGGGTCGGGGAATCAGCCCCAGCATTTT. This encodes CSVEESGSGNQPQHF.

This clonotype appeared many times. The rearrangement uses TRBV20-1 and TRBJ2-7; 8 nucleotides match TRBD2. The CDR3 has 15 amino acids. J was trimmed by 2 bases and V by 0 bases; bases with no gene match: 6. The germline gives CDR1 DFQATT, CDR2 SNEGSKA (reference sequence). CDR3 residues: CSARDSPGGTYEQYF. In DNA form, the CDR3 reads TGCAGTGCTAGAGATAGTCCGGGAGGGACCTACGAGCAGTACTTC.